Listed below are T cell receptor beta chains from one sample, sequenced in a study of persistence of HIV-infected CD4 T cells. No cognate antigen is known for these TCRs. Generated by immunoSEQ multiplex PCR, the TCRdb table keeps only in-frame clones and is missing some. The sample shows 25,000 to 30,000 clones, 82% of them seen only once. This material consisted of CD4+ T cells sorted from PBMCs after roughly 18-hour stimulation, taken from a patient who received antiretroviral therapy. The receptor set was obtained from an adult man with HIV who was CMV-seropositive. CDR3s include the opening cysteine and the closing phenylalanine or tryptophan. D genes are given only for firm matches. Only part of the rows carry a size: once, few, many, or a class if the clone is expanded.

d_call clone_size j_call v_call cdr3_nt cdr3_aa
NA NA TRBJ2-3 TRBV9 TGTGCCAGCAGCGTATTCCTTGGTACGCAGTATTTT CASSVFLGTQYF
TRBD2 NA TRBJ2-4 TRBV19 TGTGCCAGTAGTGTGAGCGGGGGACTAGCCAAAAACATTCAGTACTTC CASSVSGGLAKNIQYF
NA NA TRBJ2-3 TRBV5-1 TGCGCCAGCAGCTTGGGTTTGCCCAGCACAGATACGCAGTATTTT CASSLGLPSTDTQYF
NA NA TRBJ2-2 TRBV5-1 TGCGCCAGCAGCTTTTTACAGGGAGGCACCGGGGAGCTGTTTTTT CASSFLQGGTGELFF
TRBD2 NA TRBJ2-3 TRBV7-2 TGTGCCAGCAGCTCCCCAGCGGGGGGGCCGACAGATACGCAGTATTTT CASSSPAGGPTDTQYF
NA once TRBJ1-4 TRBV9 TGTGCCAGCAGCGTAGACCGGCAAGTTAATGAGAAACTGTTTTTT CASSVDRQVNEKLFF
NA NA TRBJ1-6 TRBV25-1 TGTGCCAGCAGTGGCCACCAGGGACTCTCACCCCTCCACTTT CASSGHQGLSPLHF
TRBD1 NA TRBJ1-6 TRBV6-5 TGTGCCAGCAGTCGGACAGGGGGCGACTCACCCCTCCACTTT CASSRTGGDSPLHF
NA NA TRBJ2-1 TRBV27 TGTGCCAGCAGTGTACGCACGGGGGGCACCCGCACCTACAATGAGCAGTTCTTC CASSVRTGGTRTYNEQFF
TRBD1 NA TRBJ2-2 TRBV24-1 TGTGCCACCAGTGATCCCAGGACAGGGGACACCGGGGAGCTGTTTTTT CATSDPRTGDTGELFF
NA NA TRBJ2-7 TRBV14 TGTGCCAGCAGCCAATCGGTGAGGGGTGGCGACGAGCAGTACTTC CASSQSVRGGDEQYF
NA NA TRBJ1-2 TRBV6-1 TGTGCCAGCAGTGAAAAGGACAGCCTCTATGGCTACACCTTC CASSEKDSLYGYTF
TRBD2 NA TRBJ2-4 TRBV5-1 TGCGCCAGCTCCGGGGGGGAGGCCAAAAACATTCAGTACTTC CASSGGEAKNIQYF
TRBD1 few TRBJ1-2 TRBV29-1 TGCAGCGTTGACCGGGACAGGGGACATGGCTACACCTTC CSVDRDRGHGYTF
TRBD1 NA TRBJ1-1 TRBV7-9 TGTGCCAGCAGCTTAACAGGGGGCAGCGCTGAAGCTTTCTTT CASSLTGGSAEAFF
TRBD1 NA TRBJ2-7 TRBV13 TGTGCCAGCAGCTCCCAGGGGCAGGGGGCCCTCGAGCAGTACTTC CASSSQGQGALEQYF
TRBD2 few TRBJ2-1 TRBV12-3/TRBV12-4 TGTGCCAGCAGGGTGGGGGGGAGCAATGAGCAGTTCTTC CASRVGGSNEQFF
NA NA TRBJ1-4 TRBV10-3 TGTGCCGTTAGAGCGGGCAGGAATGGTGAAAAACTGTTTTTT CAVRAGRNGEKLFF
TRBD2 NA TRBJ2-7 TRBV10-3 TGTGCCATCAGGGCTAGCGGGGGTGAGCAGTACTTC CAIRASGGEQYF
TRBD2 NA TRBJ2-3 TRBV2 TGTGCCAGCACCTCCGGGACTAGAACAGATACGCAGTATTTT CASTSGTRTDTQYF
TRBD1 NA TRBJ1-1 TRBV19 TGTGCCACCGTCGACAGGGGGAACACTGAAGCTTTCTTT CATVDRGNTEAFF
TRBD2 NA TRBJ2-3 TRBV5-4 TGTGCCAGCAGCTTACGGCTAGCGGGGGTCACAGATACGCAGTATTTT CASSLRLAGVTDTQYF
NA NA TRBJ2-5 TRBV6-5 TGTGCCAGCAGTTACGGAGGAGGGGATAGGGAGACCCAGTACTTC CASSYGGGDRETQYF
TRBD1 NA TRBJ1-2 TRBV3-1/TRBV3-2 TGTGCCAGCAGCCAAGAGCGGGGACAGGTCGCGGGTGGCTACACCTTC CASSQERGQVAGGYTF
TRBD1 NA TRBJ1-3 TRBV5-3 TGTGCCTGGACGGAGGGGGCGGATATTGGAAACACCATATATTTT CAWTEGADIGNTIYF
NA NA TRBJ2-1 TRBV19 TGTGCCAGTAGTATGGGCGGGTATTACAATGAGCAGTTCTTC CASSMGGYYNEQFF
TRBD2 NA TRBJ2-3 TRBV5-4 TGTGCCAGCAGCAGAGGGACTAGCGGGGGGGCTTGGGATACGCAGTATTTT CASSRGTSGGAWDTQYF
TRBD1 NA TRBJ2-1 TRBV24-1 TGTGCCACCAGTGACGTGCAGGGGGCTTCAGTCAATGAGCAGTTCTTC CATSDVQGASVNEQFF
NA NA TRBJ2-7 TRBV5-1 TGCGCCAGCAGCTTGGATCGAAGCGAGCAGTACTTC CASSLDRSEQYF
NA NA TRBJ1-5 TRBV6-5 TGTGCCAGCAGGGGGGAGGGGGGCAGACAGCCCCAGCATTTT CASRGEGGRQPQHF
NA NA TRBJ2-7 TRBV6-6 TGTGCCAGCAGTTACGGGCAGGGATTCTCCTACGAGCAGTACTTC CASSYGQGFSYEQYF
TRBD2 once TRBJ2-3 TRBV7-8 TGTGCCAGCAGCGACCAAGGACTAGCCACAGATACGCAGTATTTT CASSDQGLATDTQYF
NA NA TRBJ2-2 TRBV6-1 TGTGCCAGCAGTGAATTTTGGGGGGCCCCCGGGGAGCTGTTTTTT CASSEFWGAPGELFF
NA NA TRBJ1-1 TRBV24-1 TGTGCCACCAGTGACGGTTATGAAGCTTTCTTT CATSDGYEAFF
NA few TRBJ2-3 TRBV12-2 TGTGCAAGTCGCTTACCGGGCCAGTGTACGCAGTATTTT CASRLPGQCTQYF
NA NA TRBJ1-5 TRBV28 TGTGCCAGCAGTCTCCTCAGTGTAAATCAGCCCCAGCATTTT CASSLLSVNQPQHF
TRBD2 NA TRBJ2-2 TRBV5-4 TGTGCCAGCAGCTCTGCCTCGGGACTACTGAACACCGGGGAGCTGTTTTTT CASSSASGLLNTGELFF
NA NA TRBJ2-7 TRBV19 TGTGCCAGTAAGCCCTCAGAGAGATACGAGCAGTACTTC CASKPSERYEQYF
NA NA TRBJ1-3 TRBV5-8 TGTGCCAGCATCCCAGATGGGGGAAGAAGAAACACCATATATTTT CASIPDGGRRNTIYF
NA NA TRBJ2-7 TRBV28 TGTGCCAGCAGTAGGCCAGGGACCTCCTACGAGCAGTACTTC CASSRPGTSYEQYF